This is a list of T cell receptor beta chains from one sample in a study of CD8+ T cells in alopecia areata. Sequencing was performed with immunoSEQ multiplex PCR; in TCRdb, only in-frame clones are kept and a portion is missing. The data hold roughly 250,000 clones, with less than 80% observed a single time. The sequenced sample was CD4+ T cells sorted from blood, obtained at week 0. The receptors shown here come from a human donor with alopecia areata. The CDR3 runs from the conserved cysteine through the conserved F or W. The D gene is left open where the match is weak. The size entry is marked missing in some rows and otherwise reads once, few, many or a size class.

clone size: .
D gene: .
V gene: TRBV30
J gene: TRBJ2-7
CDR3 DNA: TGTGCCTGGATAACTAACGGCTACGAGCAGTACTTC
CDR3 protein: CAWITNGYEQYF

clone size: .
D gene: .
V gene: TRBV15
J gene: TRBJ1-1
CDR3 DNA: TGTGCCACCAGCAATCTCTGGACTGAAGCTTTCTTT
CDR3 protein: CATSNLWTEAFF

clone size: few
D gene: TRBD2
V gene: TRBV29-1
J gene: TRBJ2-1
CDR3 DNA: TGCAGCCCGGGGGGGGCCAATGAGCAGTTCTTC
CDR3 protein: CSPGGANEQFF

clone size: .
D gene: .
V gene: TRBV30
J gene: TRBJ1-4
CDR3 DNA: TGTGCCTGGAAACAGGAGCATAATGAAAAACTGTTTTTT
CDR3 protein: CAWKQEHNEKLFF

clone size: once
D gene: .
V gene: TRBV7-2
J gene: TRBJ1-6
CDR3 DNA: TGTGCCAGCGCTGTCACTCGGGGCTATAATTCACCCCTCCACTTT
CDR3 protein: CASAVTRGYNSPLHF

clone size: .
D gene: .
V gene: TRBV30
J gene: TRBJ2-3
CDR3 DNA: TGTGCCTGGAGTGGGACCACAGATACGCAGTATTTT
CDR3 protein: CAWSGTTDTQYF

clone size: .
D gene: .
V gene: TRBV30
J gene: TRBJ2-7
CDR3 DNA: TGTGCCTGGAGCCCCGGGTCCTACGAGCAGTACTTC
CDR3 protein: CAWSPGSYEQYF

clone size: few
D gene: .
V gene: TRBV4-3
J gene: TRBJ2-3
CDR3 DNA: TGCGCCAGCAGCCAAGATCCGGGGGGCCAGGCAGATACGCAGTATTTT
CDR3 protein: CASSQDPGGQADTQYF

clone size: .
D gene: .
V gene: TRBV6-1
J gene: TRBJ2-7
CDR3 DNA: TGTGCCAGCACCTTTCTCTCCCGGCGTCCCTACGAGCAGTACTTC
CDR3 protein: CASTFLSRRPYEQYF

clone size: .
D gene: .
V gene: TRBV30
J gene: TRBJ1-5
CDR3 DNA: TGTGCCTGGAGAGGGGCCGGGGTTCAGCCCCAGCATTTT
CDR3 protein: CAWRGAGVQPQHF